Listed below are T cell receptor beta chains from one sample, sequenced in a study of T-cell memory formation after mild COVID-19. MiXCR, applied by TCRdb to the 5' RACE reads, yields one record per CDR3 protein. The sample includes around 250,000 distinct CDR3 sequences, over 15% seen only once; the top ten take around 21%. Source material: PBMCs or a T cell subset sorted from them (not recorded which). These receptor sequences come from a young man who had mild COVID-19 (a few samples of this study predate the infection). Cell type and time point are not known. The CDR3 runs from the conserved cysteine through the conserved F or W. Each record gives: D gene, V gene, clone size, J gene, CDR3 protein, CDR3 DNA. A D gene is named only where the DNA matches it firmly. Size tells how often a clone was seen (once, few, many) or the class of an expanded clone, and some rows leave it out.

TRBD2,TRBV7-9,.,TRBJ2-7,CASSIAGAASYEQYF,TGTGCCAGCAGTATAGCGGGGGCCGCCTCCTACGAGCAGTACTTC
.,TRBV18,.,TRBJ2-1,CASSPGAVSDNEQFF,TGTGCCAGCTCACCGGGAGCGGTTTCGGACAATGAGCAGTTCTTC
.,TRBV29-1,.,TRBJ1-2,CSVEIDSSYGYTF,TGCAGCGTTGAAATCGACAGTAGCTATGGCTACACCTTC
TRBD1,TRBV5-1,few,TRBJ1-1,CASSLAGGTGGEAFF,TGCGCCAGCAGCTTGGCCGGGGGGACAGGGGGTGAAGCTTTCTTT
TRBD2,TRBV5-5,few,TRBJ2-1,CASSLAPGTTIPYEQFF,TGTGCCAGCAGTTTAGCTCCCGGGACTACTATCCCCTATGAGCAGTTCTTC
.,TRBV6-5,.,TRBJ1-2,CASSWDLKGTRGYTF,TGTGCCAGCAGTTGGGATTTGAAGGGCACAAGAGGCTACACCTTC
.,TRBV6-5,few,TRBJ1-4,CASSLAGATNEKLFF,TGTGCCAGCAGTCTGGCGGGGGCAACTAATGAAAAACTGTTTTTT
.,TRBV2,.,TRBJ2-1,CASRKERGEGNEQFF,TGTGCCAGCAGGAAGGAGAGGGGGGAAGGAAATGAGCAGTTCTTC
.,TRBV6-5,.,TRBJ1-5,CASSPRRGAQPQHF,TGTGCCAGCAGCCCCCGTCGGGGCGCGCAGCCCCAGCATTTT
TRBD1,TRBV24-1,many,TRBJ1-5,CATSHRDREGTQHF,TGTGCCACCAGCCACCGGGACAGGGAGGGAACCCAGCATTTT
.,TRBV5-1,many,TRBJ2-1,CASSLVGDSSYNEQFF,TGCGCCAGCAGCTTGGTGGGGGATAGCTCCTACAATGAGCAGTTCTTC